This is a list of T cell receptor beta chains from one sample in a study of blood T cell repertoires in COVID-19. Repertoires were generated with immunoSEQ multiplex PCR, while TCRdb's copy carries only in-frame clones and drops some. The top ten clones hold approximately 3.5% of a sample with more than 300,000 clones, more than 75% of them seen once. Specimen: peripheral blood. The source is a woman between 18 and 29 years old who had recovered from COVID-19. CDR3s include the opening cysteine and the closing phenylalanine or tryptophan. D genes are given only for firm matches. The listing skips clone size in some rows; elsewhere it reads once, few, many or a size class.

j_call	d_call	clone_size	v_call	cdr3_nt	cdr3_aa
TRBJ2-5	TRBD2	NA	TRBV18	TGTGCCAGCTCACCCGAGACTAGCATTTCAGGGGAGACCCAGTACTTC	CASSPETSISGETQYF
TRBJ2-3	TRBD2	NA	TRBV19	TGTGCCAGTAGTTCAGGGACTAGCGGGCCGGGCCACACAGATACGCAGTATTTT	CASSSGTSGPGHTDTQYF
TRBJ2-1	TRBD2	once	TRBV6-2/TRBV6-3	TGTGCCAGCAGTTACCGGCTGATGATGGCGGGAGTTCCCGATGAGCAGTTCTTC	CASSYRLMMAGVPDEQFF
TRBJ1-2	NA	NA	TRBV3-1/TRBV3-2	TGTGCCAGCAGCCAAGTGACAGCTATTGGCTACACCTTC	CASSQVTAIGYTF
TRBJ2-2	TRBD2	once	TRBV9	TGTGCCAGCAGCGTATCCGGCAGCGGGAGTATAAACACCGGGGAGCTGTTTTTT	CASSVSGSGSINTGELFF
TRBJ2-2	NA	NA	TRBV5-4	TGTGCCACTTCCGTCGGGGGCACCGGGGAGCTGTTTTTT	CATSVGGTGELFF
TRBJ2-1	TRBD1	NA	TRBV7-6	TGTGCCAGCAGCCAAAAGACAGGGGGACAACGGGTCGACAGACCAGAGCAGTTCTTC	CASSQKTGGQRVDRPEQFF
TRBJ2-2	TRBD2	NA	TRBV5-1	TGCGCCAGCAGCTTGGGCGGGAGCTTGGGGAACACCGGGGAGCTGTTTTTT	CASSLGGSLGNTGELFF
TRBJ2-5	TRBD2	NA	TRBV9	TGTGCCAGCAGCCCCCGTTTGAGGGCGGGAGGTGGAGAGACCCAGTACTTC	CASSPRLRAGGGETQYF
TRBJ2-2	TRBD2	NA	TRBV2	TGTGCCAGCAGTGAGAGCGGGGCCGGGGAGCTGTTTTTT	CASSESGAGELFF
TRBJ1-5	NA	NA	TRBV5-1	TGCGCCAGCAGCTTGGACAGCACCAATCAGCCCCAGCATTTT	CASSLDSTNQPQHF
TRBJ1-1	TRBD1	NA	TRBV18	TGTGCCAGCTCACCCAGATCAGAGGGGGCCAACACTGAAGCTTTCTTT	CASSPRSEGANTEAFF
TRBJ2-3	TRBD2	NA	TRBV4-3	TGCGCCAGCAGCCAAGTGTCTAGCGGGAGTAGAGATACGCAGTATTTT	CASSQVSSGSRDTQYF
TRBJ2-1	TRBD2	NA	TRBV5-1	TGCGCCAGCAGCACACTGGGACTAGCGGGGGCCGGCAATGAGCAGTTCTTC	CASSTLGLAGAGNEQFF
TRBJ2-5	NA	NA	TRBV19	TGTGCCAGTAGTATATACAGGGCGGCAGAGACCCAGTACTTC	CASSIYRAAETQYF
TRBJ1-1	TRBD1	NA	TRBV4-1	TGCGCCAGCAGCCAAGATGTTCTAGGGGGCAGGACTGAAGCTTTCTTT	CASSQDVLGGRTEAFF
TRBJ2-5	TRBD2	NA	TRBV3-1/TRBV3-2	TGTGCCAGCGTTGCCGCCGGGACTAGCTTAGAGACCCAGTACTTC	CASVAAGTSLETQYF
TRBJ2-1	TRBD2	once	TRBV6-4	TGTGCCAGCAGTGACTCGGTCGGGAGGCGCTACAATGAGCAGTTCTTC	CASSDSVGRRYNEQFF
TRBJ2-1	TRBD2	NA	TRBV7-2	TGTGCCAGCAGCGGGACTAGCGGGAGGTCCTACAATGAGCAGTTCTTC	CASSGTSGRSYNEQFF
TRBJ1-1	NA	once	TRBV7-9	TGTGCCAGCAGGCCGCGGGGGGCTGGGAATGAAGCTTTCTTT	CASRPRGAGNEAFF
TRBJ2-2	NA	NA	TRBV11-3	TGTGCCAGCAGCTTCTCCCGGGGGACCACCGGGGAGCTGTTTTTT	CASSFSRGTTGELFF
TRBJ2-3	TRBD2	NA	TRBV5-1	TGCGCCAGCAGCCCTACCGGGGGGGCTATTAGCACAGATACGCAGTATTTT	CASSPTGGAISTDTQYF
TRBJ1-2	NA	NA	TRBV28	TGTGCCAGCTTATCACGGAGTAACTATGGCTACACCTTC	CASLSRSNYGYTF
TRBJ2-3	NA	NA	TRBV5-1	TGCGCCAGCAGCTTGGCCAGGGGCTGGACAGATACGCAGTATTTT	CASSLARGWTDTQYF
TRBJ2-3	NA	NA	TRBV19	TGTGCCAGTAGTAAGTCAGGGTCAGATACGCAGTATTTT	CASSKSGSDTQYF
TRBJ1-3	TRBD1	NA	TRBV11-2	TGTGCCAGCAGCTTAGGGACAGGGTCCGGAAACACCATATATTTT	CASSLGTGSGNTIYF
TRBJ1-6	NA	NA	TRBV4-2	TGTGCCAGCAGCCAAGATGGCCTCCCCCTCCACTTT	CASSQDGLPLHF
TRBJ1-1	NA	NA	TRBV5-6	TGTGCCAGCAGCCTCGCGACCGACAGGAGGAACACTGAAGCTTTCTTT	CASSLATDRRNTEAFF
TRBJ1-5	TRBD1	NA	TRBV6-2/TRBV6-3	TGTGCCAGCAGTTTACCTGGGACAGGGGGGAATCAGCCCCAGCATTTT	CASSLPGTGGNQPQHF
TRBJ2-3	TRBD2	NA	TRBV11-3	TGTGCCAGCAGCTCCGGTAGCGGGAGCACAGATACGCAGTATTTT	CASSSGSGSTDTQYF
TRBJ2-2	TRBD1	NA	TRBV30	TGTGCCTGGAGCCTTTACCAGGGGGCGAACACCGGGGAGCTGTTTTTT	CAWSLYQGANTGELFF
TRBJ2-1	TRBD2	NA	TRBV9	TGTGCCAGCAGCCCCAGCGGGAGCTCCTACAATGAGCAGTTCTTC	CASSPSGSSYNEQFF
TRBJ2-5	NA	NA	TRBV7-7	TGTGCCAGCAGCGAGCACCCACCGGGACATCCGCTAGAGACCCAGTACTTC	CASSEHPPGHPLETQYF
TRBJ1-4	TRBD1	NA	TRBV4-1	TGCGCCAGCAGCCGGACAGGGGATGAAAAACTGTTTTTT	CASSRTGDEKLFF
TRBJ1-1	NA	NA	TRBV11-3	TGTGCCAGCAGCTTAATCGAGGCTGGCACTGAAGCTTTCTTT	CASSLIEAGTEAFF
TRBJ2-3	NA	NA	TRBV5-6	TGTGCCAGCAGCTTGGAGCCGGGAGTGACAGATACGCAGTATTTT	CASSLEPGVTDTQYF
TRBJ2-2	NA	NA	TRBV7-8	TGTGCCAGCAGCTTATCGAGGACAACGAACACCGGGGAGCTGTTTTTT	CASSLSRTTNTGELFF
TRBJ1-2	TRBD1	NA	TRBV7-9	TGTGCCAGCAGCACATACAGGGGATTGGGCTATGGCTACACCTTC	CASSTYRGLGYGYTF
TRBJ2-3	NA	NA	TRBV7-8	TGTGCCAGCAGCTTAGCCCGCCCAACTAGCACTAGGGGAGATACGCAGTATTTT	CASSLARPTSTRGDTQYF
TRBJ1-4	TRBD1	NA	TRBV5-4	TGTGCCAGCAGGGACGGACAGGGGGTAGGGGAAAAACTGTTTTTT	CASRDGQGVGEKLFF
TRBJ1-1	TRBD1	NA	TRBV29-1	TGCAGCGTTAACGAGGGGGCCATGAACACTGAAGCTTTCTTT	CSVNEGAMNTEAFF